Detailed here is one TCR beta chain. Via MiXCR, TCRdb re-called the PCR reads, giving one row per CDR3 protein. The data hold about 19,000 distinct CDR3 sequences, with around 50% observed a single time. The sample belongs to a study of CD4 and CD8 cells across lung adenocarcinoma regions. The CDR3 is 14 amino acids. V dropped 1 base and J dropped 2 bases, with 8 bases sitting between them. Germline CDR1 SGHTA, CDR2 FQGNSA. Samples came from patients with localized non-small cell lung adenocarcinoma. This TCR came from a female donor with lung adenocarcinoma. The CD4 and CD8 labels of this study may be unreliable. The rearrangement uses TRBV7-2 and TRBJ2-5; D gene ambiguous. Specimen: CD8+ T cells from the center of a lung tumor. The CDR3: CASSLGRQQETQYF. CDR3 in DNA: TGTGCCAGCAGCTTAGGGCGCCAGCAAGAGACCCAGTACTTC.